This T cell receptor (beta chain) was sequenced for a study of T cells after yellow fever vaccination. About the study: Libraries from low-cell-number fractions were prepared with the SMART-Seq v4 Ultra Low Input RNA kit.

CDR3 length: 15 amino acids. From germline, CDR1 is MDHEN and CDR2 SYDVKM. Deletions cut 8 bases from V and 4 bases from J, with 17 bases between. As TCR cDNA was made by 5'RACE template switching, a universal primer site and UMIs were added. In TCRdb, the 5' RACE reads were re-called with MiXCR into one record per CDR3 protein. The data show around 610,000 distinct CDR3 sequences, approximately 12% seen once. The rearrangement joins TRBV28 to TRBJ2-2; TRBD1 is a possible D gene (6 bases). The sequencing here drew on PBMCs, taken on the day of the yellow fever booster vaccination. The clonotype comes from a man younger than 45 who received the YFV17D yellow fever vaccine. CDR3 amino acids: CASADRPSPTGELFF. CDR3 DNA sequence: TGTGCCAGCGCTGACAGGCCCTCGCCCACCGGGGAGCTGTTTTTT.